This T cell receptor (beta chain) is drawn from a study of blood T cell repertoires in COVID-19. Overall study context: Sites across the United States, Italy and Spain contributed samples from acute and convalescent COVID-19. PBMCs, B-cell-depleted T cells, or T cells provided the cDNA or gDNA that made up the material.

Original processing methods: Reference gene primer amplification in the assay estimated nucleated cell counts. The table came from immunoSEQ multiplex PCR; TCRdb's copy has only in-frame clones and leaves some out. V and J calls plus clone size are reproduced from that table; the DNA served to infer D and trimming. The sample carries approximately 240,000 clones, less than 85% recorded once. The table lists this clone with a count of one. Trimming cost V 4 bases and J 6 bases; bases outside gene matches: 4. The CDR3 consists of 13 residues. The chain couples TRBV12-3 or TRBV12-4 to TRBJ1-1; TRBD1 agrees at 8 bases. The sequencing sample was made of peripheral blood. The TCR was taken from a woman older than 75 with active or convalescent COVID-19. The CDR3 DNA follows: TGTGCCAGCAGTTGGGGACAGGCCCCTGAAGCTTTCTTT. Residues: CASSWGQAPEAFF.